This T cell receptor (beta chain) was profiled in a study of glioma-infiltrating T cells after dendritic cell vaccination listed by TCRdb under 2016. About the study as a whole: The cohort comprised about 15 glioblastoma patients from Phase I and II dendritic cell vaccination trials, 9 newly diagnosed and 6 with recurrent disease. Between the early 2000s and the early 2010s, the patients were given dendritic cell vaccination pulsed with autologous tumor lysate. The vaccine was prepared from monocyte-derived dendritic cells that were cultured for more than six days with IL-4 and GM-CSF and then pulsed overnight with autologous tumor lysate. Each patient got three intradermal injections of the dendritic cell vaccine, spaced at biweekly intervals, in the arm below the axilla. Deep sequencing of TCR beta CDR3 regions was used to quantify tumor-infiltrating lymphocyte content and compare tumor and blood repertoires in dendritic cell-vaccinated glioblastoma patients. Survival after dendritic cell vaccination was correlated with TCR sequencing metrics, such as TIL content and the overlap between tumor and blood repertoires. Study-level results and caveats: Higher estimated pretreatment TIL content predicted longer time to progression and overall survival after dendritic cell vaccination. The cohort was small and heterogeneous, and full blood and tumor sets were available for few patients, with initial-recurrent tumor pairs available for even fewer patients. The TCR overlap response model with three groups was called speculative and said to need prospective validation. TCR clonality showed no direct relationship with survival, which suggests that a diverse polyclonal response may be important.

Here V drops 2 bases and J drops 5 bases, and the junction holds 3 bases not matched to any gene. The CDR3 runs 15 amino acids, cysteine and phenylalanine included. The read is trimmed to its CDR3 DNA, 45 bases read in frame from base 1. The germline V gene specifies ENHRY as CDR1 and SYGVKD as CDR2. The immunoSEQ assay amplified TCRB CDR3 regions from roughly 2 micrograms of genomic DNA, or from all available DNA when less than that amount was available. Multiplex PCR used 60 forward primers for TCR V beta segments and 13 reverse primers for J beta segments. To estimate reads per starting template, synthetic control templates were spiked into each sample at limiting dilution. Reads of 87 bp were generated by sequencing on the Illumina HiSeq System. The paper's data handling went like this. PCR and sequencing errors were removed by merging closely related sequences with a nearest neighbor algorithm. TCR overlap was measured as the percentage of unique tumor TCR beta sequences that were also present in the peripheral blood of the same patient. TCRdb's version of the immuneACCESS table is confined to in-frame rearrangements and falls short of the full clone set. An unresolved V gene accounts for under half of the shortfall where checked; the remainder is of unknown origin. The D gene and trimming were derived from the DNA, and the V and J assignments and clone size from that table. For this sample there are tens of thousands of clones; approximately 81% appear just once. The ten largest make up roughly 7.7% of the sample.

Selection of patients required sufficient residual fresh-frozen tumor tissue and over two years of available survival data. An isocitrate dehydrogenase mutation was not carried by any of the glioblastoma patients, although molecular status was otherwise variable. PBMC were collected before vaccination, two weeks after the third vaccination, and at tumor progression if progression occurred. The Qiagen DNeasy Blood extraction Kit was used to extract genomic DNA. To note about this clone: This clone's antigen is unknown. One base away there is no much larger clone; base qualities are not given.

This TCR came from a human donor with glioblastoma. The V and J genes are TRBV10-3 and TRBJ1-6, and 7 junctional nucleotides match TRBD1. The sequenced sample was blood, obtained before dendritic cell vaccination. The CDR3 corresponds to CAISERTGNNSPLHF. In nucleotides, the sequence is TGTGCCATCAGTGAGAGGACAGGCAATAATTCACCCCTCCACTTT.